The 3 T cell receptor beta chains below come from one sample, sequenced in a study of CD8 T cells in ankylosing spondylitis. TCRdb re-derived calls from the 5' RACE reads in MiXCR, one entry per CDR3 protein. The sample has 200,000 to 250,000 distinct CDR3 sequences, around 18% seen once. The antigens of these receptors remain unknown. Study findings and constraints: In ankylosing spondylitis blood, a motif of 7 to 9 highly homologous TCR beta variants appeared characteristic.

Sequenced input: blood, either unsorted or a sorted T cell fraction (not recorded which). The origin of the receptors is a male donor with ankylosing spondylitis.

This clonotype was counted between two and nine times. V and J are TRBV30 and TRBJ2-1; 10 bases agree with TRBD1. Germline V gene data show CDR1 as GTSNPN and CDR2 as SVGIG (reference sequence). V shed 8 bases and J 6 bases; nucleotides not matched to a gene: 7. The CDR3 totals 13 residues. The CDR3 DNA sequence: TGTGCCGGCCGGGACAGGGGAACCAATGAGCAGTTCTTC. This codes for CAGRDRGTNEQFF.

The J gene is TRBJ1-2, the V gene TRBV7-3; D remains ambiguous. V was pared by 5 bases and J by 10 bases, with 17 bases between. Germline values: CDR1 SGHTA, CDR2 FQGTGA. The CDR3 consists of 13 residues. The CDR3 reads CASSDEMGSYYTF. The CDR3 DNA follows: TGTGCCAGCAGCGACGAGATGGGTAGCTACTACACCTTC.

The J gene is TRBJ1-5, the V gene TRBV30; the D gene is possibly TRBD1 (6 bases). The germline CDR1 and CDR2 sequences are GTSNPN and SVGIG (reference sequence). The CDR3 runs 14 residues. V was pared by 5 bases and J by 4 bases, with 15 bases between. CDR3 DNA: TGTGCCTGGCACTCGGTACAGGGAAATCAGCCCCAGCATTTT. Translation: CAWHSVQGNQPQHF.